These 17 T cell receptor beta chains share one sample of origin, sequenced in a study of cytomegalovirus exposure and HLA in healthy donors. PCR amplification relied on 60 Vbeta primers (plus 13 Jbeta primers). Profiled with immunoSEQ multiplex PCR; TCRdb holds only in-frame clones, not every one. The data hold roughly 150,000 clones, with roughly 83% observed a single time. The material sequenced was PBMCs. The origin of the receptors is a boy aged 2 to 10 in good health and CMV-seronegative.

The chain carries TRBV5-6 and TRBJ2-7; 8 nucleotides align to TRBD1. The CDR3 loop spans 16 amino acids. With V trimmed by 0 bases and J by 1 base, 6 bases remained unmatched. Germline V gene sequence: CDR1 SGHDT, CDR2 YYEEEE. CDR3 bases: TGTGCCAGCAGCTTGGTAGGTCAGGGGGCTTCCTACGAGCAGTACGTC. This gives the protein CASSLVGQGASYEQYV.

This sequence joins TRBV5-1 and TRBJ2-3; D remains ambiguous. CDR1 and CDR2 (germline): SGHRS, YFSETQ. CDR3 length: 14 residues. V shed 4 bases and J shed 2 bases, with 11 bases lying between them. CDR3 sequence: CASSLSGPTDTQYF. The CDR3 coding sequence is TGCGCCAGCAGCCTAAGTGGGCCCACAGATACGCAGTATTTT.

This chain uses TRBV5-6 with TRBJ2-5; 9 bases are shared with TRBD1. The germline V gene has CDR1 SGHDT and CDR2 YYEEEE. V lost 2 bases to trimming and J lost 4 bases; unmatched junction nucleotides: 9. This CDR3 comprises 16 residues. The CDR3 bases are TGTGCCAGCAGCTTAAACAGGGGGCTGAGGGGAGAGACCCAGTACTTC. This translates into CASSLNRGLRGETQYF.

The rearrangement uses TRBV28 and TRBJ2-6; TRBD1 matches 8 bases. V dropped 4 bases and J dropped 0; count of bases not matched to a gene: 5. CDR1 is MDHEN and CDR2 is SYDVKM in the germline V gene. The CDR3 length is 17 residues. The CDR3 reads CASSSRTGHSGANVLTF. The CDR3 region has the DNA TGTGCCAGCAGTTCTCGGACAGGGCACTCTGGGGCCAACGTCCTGACTTTC. Filled out from reference TRBV28 and TRBJ2-6, the complete variable domain reads DVKVTQSSRYLVKRTGEKVFLECVQDMDHENMFWYRQDPGLGLRLIYFSYDVKMKEKGDIPEGYSVSREKKERFSLILESASTNQTSMYLCASSSRTGHSGANVLTFGAGSRLTVL.

This clone was seen a handful of times. The rearrangement joins TRBV6-6 to TRBJ2-4; 11 bases match TRBD1. This CDR3 contains 15 residues. CDR1 MNHNY and CDR2 SVGAGI come from the germline V gene (reference sequence). Trimming took 5 bases from V and 9 from J; bases not matched to a gene: 9. The CDR3 bases are TGTGCCAGCAGTCACCGGGACAGGGGGGTCTTCATTCAGTACTTC. This sequence encodes CASSHRDRGVFIQYF.

V is TRBV27 and J is TRBJ1-2; unclear D gene. Germline CDR1 is MNHEY and CDR2 is SMNVEV (reference sequence). This CDR3 spans 13 amino acids. V dropped 2 bases and J dropped 1 base, with 5 bases sitting between them. CDR3 region: CASSLALNYGYTF. The DNA for the CDR3 is TGTGCCAGCAGTTTAGCGCTTAACTATGGCTACACCTTC.

The chain couples TRBV6-6 to TRBJ2-5; unclear D gene. Germline-derived CDR1 and CDR2 are MNHNY and SVGAGI (reference sequence). The CDR3 covers 14 residues. V lost 0 bases, J lost 2 bases, and 7 bases lay in between. CDR3 in DNA: TGTGCCAGCAGTTACTCGGTACAACAAGAGACCCAGTACTTC. Its translation: CASSYSVQQETQYF.

This clone was detected only a few times. The chain is built from TRBV6-6 and TRBJ2-2; the D gene is possibly TRBD2 (6 bases). The CDR3 length is 16 residues. V was trimmed by 5 bases and J by 1 base, leaving 14 bases between them. Germline CDR1 and CDR2: MNHNY and SVGAGI (reference sequence). CDR3 region: CASSPEGLVNTGELFF. CDR3 nucleotides: TGTGCCAGCAGTCCTGAGGGACTGGTGAACACCGGGGAGCTGTTTTTT.

This chain connects TRBV7-2 to TRBJ2-2; no definite D call. The CDR3 extends over 12 amino acids. V lost 5 bases and J lost 5, with 6 bases in between. CDR1 SGHTA and CDR2 FQGNSA come from the germline V gene. The CDR3 is CASSTSTGELFF. CDR3 DNA: TGTGCCAGCAGCACCAGTACCGGGGAGCTGTTTTTT. Drawing the rest from reference TRBV7-2 and TRBJ2-2, the complete variable domain is GAGVSQSPSNKVTEKGKDVELRCDPISGHTALYWYRQSLGQGLEFLIYFQGNSAPDKSGLPSDRFSAERTGGSVSTLTIQRTQQEDSAVYLCASSTSTGELFFGEGSRLTVL.

The chain employs TRBV6-7 and TRBJ1-6; D remains unclear. TRBV6-7 is assigned to the ORF class and has an uncertain function. This CDR3 has 8 residues. V lost 11 bases, J lost 13 bases, and 6 bases lay in between. The CDR3 bases are TGTGCCCCCAGGCCCCTCCACTTT. Its protein product is CAPRPLHF.

V is TRBV7-9 and J is TRBJ2-7; 12 nucleotides align to TRBD1. After removal of 4 bases from V and 4 bases from J, the junction contained 5 bases not matched to a gene. From germline, CDR1 is SEHNR and CDR2 FQNEAQ (reference sequence). The CDR3 spans 15 residues. The CDR3 nucleotides read TGTGCCAGCAGCTGGGGACAGGGGGCTGGTTACGAGCAGTACGTC. Translated, it gives CASSWGQGAGYEQYV.

Only a few counts were recorded for this clone. V is TRBV5-1 and J is TRBJ2-1, with 10 bases fitting TRBD1. Germline trimming cut 4 bases from V and 4 bases from J; bases unmatched to any gene: 8. Looked up from germline, CDR1 is SGHRS and CDR2 is YFSETQ. The CDR3 runs 16 residues. Here the CDR3 reads CASSPQDRGQYNEQFF. For the CDR3, the DNA is TGCGCCAGCAGCCCCCAAGACAGGGGGCAATACAATGAGCAGTTCTTC.

This clone occurred once. This specimen includes other DNA sequences encoding the same CDR3. This chain links TRBV30 with TRBJ1-1; D gene uncertain. V lost 5 bases, J lost 1 base, and 11 bases lay in between. Germline V gene lookup returns CDR1 GTSNPN and CDR2 SVGIG (reference sequence). The CDR3 runs 13 residues. CDR3 region: CAWSIGRNTEAFF. The CDR3 region has the DNA TGTGCCTGGTCAATCGGGAGGAACACTGAAGCTTTCTTT.

J is TRBJ1-2 and V is TRBV7-2; TRBD1 is a possible D gene (6 bases). Trimming cost V 5 bases and J 7 bases, with 14 bases left between them. The CDR3 consists of 13 residues. Germline-derived CDR1 and CDR2 are SGHTA and FQGNSA. This CDR3 reads CASSPHRVRGYTF. The CDR3 bases are TGTGCCAGCAGCCCCCACAGGGTACGTGGCTACACCTTC.

The rearrangement uses TRBV6-1 and TRBJ2-7; the match to TRBD2 covers 10 bases. Germline lookup yields CDR1 MNHNS and CDR2 SASEGT. J was trimmed by 2 bases and V by 10 bases; bases with no gene match: 5. This CDR3 contains 13 residues. The CDR3 DNA is TGTGCCATACGGACTAGCGGAACCTACGAGCAGTACTTC. Protein: CAIRTSGTYEQYF.

About this clone itself: The same CDR3 arises from other DNA sequences in this sample as well. The V and J genes are TRBV29-1 and TRBJ1-2; tentatively, D is TRBD1 (6 bases). Between the trimmed V and J ends, which lost 4 bases and 2 bases, there was a span of 8 bases. From germline, CDR1 is SQVTM and CDR2 ANQGSEA. The CDR3 runs to 12 residues. The CDR3 DNA sequence: TGCAGCGTTGGCCAGGGGAACTATGGCTACACCTTC. Translated, it gives CSVGQGNYGYTF.

The chain uses TRBV30 and TRBJ1-2, with a weak D call TRBD1 (6 bases). The germline gives CDR1 GTSNPN, CDR2 SVGIG (reference sequence). V was clipped by 4 bases and J by 6 bases, with 9 bases between them. The CDR3 runs to 11 residues. The CDR3 is CAWTGADGYTF. As DNA, the CDR3 is TGTGCCTGGACAGGGGCTGATGGCTACACCTTC. Drawing the rest from reference TRBV30 and TRBJ1-2, the complete variable domain is SQTIHQWPATLVQPVGSPLSLECTVEGTSNPNLYWYRQAAGRGLQLLFYSVGIGQISSEVPQNLSASRPQDRQFILSSKKLLLSDSGFYLCAWTGADGYTFGSGTRLTVV.